The next 29 T cell receptor beta chains were all read from a single sample in a study of cytomegalovirus exposure and HLA in healthy donors. The PCR ran on 60 Vbeta and 13 Jbeta primers. The data were produced by immunoSEQ multiplex PCR, yet TCRdb's version contains in-frame clones alone and is incomplete. This sample carries over 150,000 clones, about four fifths of them seen once, and the ten largest clones take under 7.5%. The sequenced sample was PBMCs. The receptors stem from a man aged 25-40 years in good health and CMV-seropositive.

The CDR3 loop reads CASSLGDKVYEQFF. The CDR3 DNA reads as TGTGCCAGCAGCTTGGGGGACAAAGTTTATGAGCAGTTCTTC. The chain combines TRBV5-4 with TRBJ2-1, with D perhaps matching TRBD1 (6 bases). In germline, CDR1 is SGHNT, CDR2 YYREEE (reference sequence). The CDR3 totals 14 residues. V lost 0 bases and J lost 8, with 12 bases in between.

The rearrangement joins TRBV5-4 to TRBJ2-7, with 9 positions matching TRBD1. CDR1 is SGHNT, CDR2 YYREEE, per germline (reference sequence). There are 15 residues in the CDR3. The junction had 3 bases not matched to a gene; V was cut back by 0 bases and J by 2 bases. The CDR3 reads CASSLEGTGTYEQYF. CDR3 in DNA: TGTGCCAGCAGCTTGGAGGGGACAGGGACCTACGAGCAGTACTTC.

The CDR3, as DNA: TGCGCCAGCAGCCAAGGTTGGGGCAGGGAGGGTTTCTACGAGCAGTACTTC. This encodes CASSQGWGREGFYEQYF. The J gene is TRBJ2-7, the V gene TRBV4-1, with TRBD2 identical over 7 bases. Germline V gene lookup returns CDR1 MGHRA and CDR2 YSYEKL. With V trimmed by 1 base and J by 3 bases, 12 bases remained unmatched. The CDR3 spans 17 residues.

The gene calls are TRBV6-5 and TRBJ2-2, with 7 bases lining up with TRBD1. CDR1 is MNHEY, CDR2 SVGAGI, per germline. With V trimmed by 7 bases and J by 6 bases, 2 bases remained unmatched. There are 12 residues in the CDR3. The CDR3 DNA reads as TGTGCCAGCATAGACAGGGCCGGGGAGCTGTTTTTT. It is translated as CASIDRAGELFF.

The CDR3 protein is CAWRPGTGNTIYF. CDR3 nucleotide sequence: TGTGCCTGGAGGCCGGGAACTGGAAACACCATATATTTT. This chain joins TRBV30 and TRBJ1-3; D ambiguous. This CDR3 has 13 residues. The V gene's germline CDR1 is GTSNPN and CDR2 SVGIG (reference sequence). V shed 3 bases and J shed 2 bases, with 8 bases lying between them.

The chain links TRBV6-1 to TRBJ2-7; D is perhaps TRBD2 (7 bases). The CDR3 is 16 amino acids. Looked up from germline, CDR1 is MNHNS and CDR2 is SASEGT. Trimming stripped 0 bases from V and 2 bases from J, with 14 bases between. CDR3 amino acids: CASSEAGGGLAYEQYF. CDR3 sequence (DNA): TGTGCCAGCAGTGAAGCGGGGGGGGGCCTAGCCTACGAGCAGTACTTC.

V and J are TRBV4-3 and TRBJ2-7; D is unclear. The V and J ends lost 2 bases and 1 base respectively, with 12 bases between them. The CDR3 is 15 amino acids. Per germline, CDR1 LGHNA and CDR2 YSLEER. In DNA, the CDR3 is TGCGCCAGCAGCCAAAGTATTTCCCAGTCCTACGAGCAGTACTTC. Residues: CASSQSISQSYEQYF.

This chain uses TRBV5-4 with TRBJ2-7; the D gene is possibly TRBD1 (5 bases). In germline, CDR1 is SGHNT, CDR2 YYREEE (reference sequence). The germline V and J ends were trimmed by 0 bases and 2 bases, with 9 bases remaining between them. The CDR3 sequence is 14 residues long. CDR3 bases: TGTGCCAGCAGCTTGGAGGTGGACACCTACGAGCAGTACTTC. As protein: CASSLEVDTYEQYF.

The chain uses TRBV12-5 and TRBJ2-1, with 10 bases fitting TRBD2. V trimming: 6 bases; J trimming: 8 bases; junction bases outside the gene matches: 10. The CDR3 sequence is 15 residues long. Per the germline V gene, CDR1 is LGHNT and CDR2 is FRNRAP. This CDR3 reads CASGSSGRAFDEQFF. For the CDR3, the DNA is TGTGCTAGTGGGTCAAGCGGGAGGGCCTTTGATGAGCAGTTCTTC.

This chain links TRBV5-1 with TRBJ2-4; TRBD1 is a possible D gene (6 bases). Germline loops: CDR1 SGHRS, CDR2 YFSETQ. V lost 1 base and J 1 base, leaving 9 bases between the germline ends. This CDR3 spans 15 amino acids. This chain's CDR3 is CASSLQQGAKNIQYF. CDR3 nucleotides: TGCGCCAGCAGCTTGCAGCAGGGGGCCAAAAACATTCAGTACTTC.

This clone was seen a few times. V usage is TRBV11-2 and J usage is TRBJ1-3; D is uncertain. V was cut by 4 bases and J by 1 base, with 14 bases left in between. The germline gives CDR1 SGHAT, CDR2 FQNNGV. This CDR3 has 16 residues. The CDR3 region has the DNA TGTGCCAGCAGCTCCCCAGTGGCCTTATCTGGAAACACCATATATTTT. It encodes CASSSPVALSGNTIYF.

This clone was detected only once. The chain links TRBV7-2 to TRBJ1-2, with 8 nucleotides matching TRBD1. With 1 base clipped from V and 2 bases from J, the junction kept 3 bases outside the gene matches. The CDR3 contains 15 residues. Germline-derived CDR1 and CDR2 are SGHTA and FQGNSA. The CDR3 DNA sequence: TGTGCCAGCAGCTTAGGGGCAGGGGGCAACTATGGCTACACCTTC. Residues: CASSLGAGGNYGYTF.

The V gene is TRBV10-1, the J gene TRBJ2-1; 10 bases agree with TRBD2. CDR1 is WNHNN, CDR2 SYGVQD, per germline (reference sequence). The CDR3 sequence is 15 residues long. After removal of 6 bases from V and 6 bases from J, the junction contained 8 bases not matched to a gene. The CDR3 is CASSLAGEGGNEQFF. The CDR3 nucleotides read TGCGCCAGCAGCCTAGCGGGGGAAGGTGGCAATGAGCAGTTCTTC.

The chain carries TRBV2 and TRBJ1-2; a possible D gene is TRBD1 (5 bases). This CDR3 spans 14 amino acids. V dropped 7 bases and J dropped 1 base, with 13 bases sitting between them. The germline gives CDR1 SNHLY, CDR2 FYNNEI. CDR3 sequence reads: CASTSRGDNYGYTF. CDR3 sequence (DNA): TGTGCCAGCACCTCGCGGGGGGATAACTATGGCTACACCTTC. Full variable domain (rest looked up from reference TRBV2 and TRBJ1-2): EPEVTQTPSHQVTQMGQEVILRCVPISNHLYFYWYRQILGQKVEFLVSFYNNEISEKSEIFDDQFSVERPDGSNFTLKIRSTKLEDSAMYFCASTSRGDNYGYTFGSGTRLTVV.

This chain links TRBV27 with TRBJ1-2; 7 positions agree with TRBD1. The CDR3 is 13 amino acids. Losses at the gene ends were 6 bases for V and 6 bases for J; bases not matched to a gene: 7. In germline, CDR1 is MNHEY, CDR2 SMNVEV (reference sequence). The CDR3 sequence: CASRRQGIDGYTF. The CDR3 region has the DNA TGTGCCAGCAGACGACAGGGTATCGATGGCTACACCTTC.

CDR3 amino acids: CASSGRQGANSPLHF. The DNA of the CDR3 is TGTGCCAGCAGTGGTCGACAGGGGGCCAATTCACCCCTCCACTTT. This rearrangement joins TRBV6-1 to TRBJ1-6; 10 bases fit TRBD1. The CDR3 runs 15 residues. The germline gives CDR1 MNHNS, CDR2 SASEGT. The ends lost 4 bases at V and 7 bases at J; junction bases unmatched: 4.

The CDR3 bases are TGTGCCAGCAGCTCTAGGGGTAACTTGCTAGCGGAGCACAATGAGCAGTTCTTC. Its protein is CASSSRGNLLAEHNEQFF. The V call is TRBV7-6, the J call TRBJ2-1; 7 bases are a match to TRBD2. Germline V gene lookup returns CDR1 SGHVS and CDR2 FNYEAQ. This CDR3 comprises 18 residues. The V gene end was trimmed by 4 bases and the J gene end by 5 bases; junction bases not matched to a gene: 17.

CDR3 sequence: CASSSEPVNTEAFF. The CDR3 DNA follows: TGTGCCAGCAGCTCCGAACCAGTGAACACTGAAGCTTTCTTT. The chain employs TRBV5-4 and TRBJ1-1, with D unclear. The CDR3 loop spans 14 amino acids. The germline V and J ends were trimmed by 3 bases and 0 bases, with 9 bases remaining between them. Germline-derived CDR1 and CDR2 are SGHNT and YYREEE (reference sequence). The full variable domain, rest sourced from reference TRBV5-4 and TRBJ1-1, is ETGVTQSPTHLIKTRGQQVTLRCSSQSGHNTVSWYQQALGQGPQFIFQYYREEENGRGNFPPRFSGLQFPNYSSELNVNALELDDSALYLCASSSEPVNTEAFFGQGTRLTVV.

The genes are TRBV4-2 and TRBJ2-3; 7 positions match TRBD2. Germline lookup yields CDR1 LGHNA and CDR2 YNFKEQ. The V and J ends lost 4 bases and 3 bases, in that order; junction bases with no gene match: 13. The CDR3 sequence is 17 residues long. CDR3 sequence reads: CASSPIPTGGNTDTQYF. In DNA form, the CDR3 reads TGTGCCAGCAGCCCTATCCCGACGGGGGGTAATACAGATACGCAGTATTTT.

The V gene is TRBV7-8, the J gene TRBJ1-1; the match to TRBD1 covers 11 bases. Germline lookup yields CDR1 SGHVS and CDR2 FQNEAQ. The CDR3 has 17 amino acids. After removal of 5 bases from V and 1 base from J, the junction contained 9 bases not matched to a gene. CDR3 amino acids: CASSHGQGAVANTEAFF. DNA of the CDR3: TGTGCCAGCAGCCATGGACAGGGGGCAGTGGCGAACACTGAAGCTTTCTTT.

V usage is TRBV19 and J usage is TRBJ2-1; 9 nucleotides line up with TRBD2. The CDR3 spans 15 residues. Per the germline V gene, CDR1 is LNHDA and CDR2 is SQIVND (reference sequence). With V trimmed by 3 bases and J by 7 bases, 7 bases remained unmatched. The CDR3 bases are TGTGCCAGTAGTATGGCCCAGCGGGAGGCAAATGAGCAGTTCTTC. Its translation: CASSMAQREANEQFF.

The J gene is TRBJ1-1, the V gene TRBV7-2, with D possibly being TRBD1 (5 bases). CDR3 length: 14 amino acids. The ends were cut back, 7 bases at V and 2 bases at J, with 14 bases in the middle. Germline loops: CDR1 SGHTA, CDR2 FQGNSA. CDR3 nucleotides: TGTGCCAGCAACTTCCAGGGATTTAACACTGAAGCTTTCTTT. Residues: CASNFQGFNTEAFF.

This chain joins TRBV2 and TRBJ1-5; 7 nucleotides line up with TRBD1. CDR1 is SNHLY and CDR2 is FYNNEI in the germline V gene. This CDR3 has 16 residues. After removal of 7 bases from V and 2 bases from J, the junction contained 11 bases not matched to a gene. The CDR3 sequence: CASTDRGGYRNQPQHF. The CDR3 DNA is TGTGCCAGCACCGACAGAGGGGGCTATCGCAATCAGCCCCAGCATTTT.

Here the CDR3 reads CASRSDRGRGTDTQYF. CDR3 coding DNA: TGTGCCAGCAGATCGGACAGGGGGCGAGGCACAGATACGCAGTATTTT. The rearrangement links TRBV28 to TRBJ2-3; TRBD1 agrees at 11 bases. The CDR3 runs 16 residues. Germline V CDR1 and CDR2: MDHEN, SYDVKM. V lost 6 bases and J lost 1; bases outside the gene matches: 6. Filled out from reference TRBV28 and TRBJ2-3, the complete variable domain reads DVKVTQSSRYLVKRTGEKVFLECVQDMDHENMFWYRQDPGLGLRLIYFSYDVKMKEKGDIPEGYSVSREKKERFSLILESASTNQTSMYLCASRSDRGRGTDTQYFGPGTRLTVL.

As to this clone: The junction does not match germline at one end; this may be a read error. The chain couples TRBV2 to TRBJ2-7; TRBD2 is a possible D gene (5 bases). The CDR3 has 12 amino acids. In germline, CDR1 is SNHLY, CDR2 FYNNEI. Written as DNA, the CDR3 is TGTGCCAGCAGACTAGTCATCTACGAGCGGTACTTC. This encodes CASRLVIYERYF.

This chain joins TRBV6-4 and TRBJ2-1; 12 nucleotides line up with TRBD2. The CDR3 length is 16 residues. CDR1 is MRHNA and CDR2 is SNTAGT in the germline V gene. V trimming: 6 bases; J trimming: 1 base; junction bases outside the gene matches: 4. CDR3 in amino acids: CASRLTSGGSYNEQFF. CDR3 DNA: TGTGCCAGCAGGCTAACTAGCGGGGGGTCCTACAATGAGCAGTTCTTC.

The chain carries TRBV7-9 and TRBJ1-3, with D possibly TRBD1 on 5 matching bases. Germline-derived CDR1 and CDR2 are SEHNR and FQNEAQ (reference sequence). This CDR3 has 14 amino acids. V lost 0 bases and J 2 bases, leaving 5 bases between the germline ends. The CDR3 DNA reads TGTGCCAGCAGCTTAGCAGGGGCTGGAAACACCATATATTTT. Translated, it gives CASSLAGAGNTIYF.

The chain employs TRBV27 and TRBJ2-2; 11 bases are a match to TRBD1. CDR3 length equals 18 residues. Germline CDR1 reads MNHEY; CDR2 reads SMNVEV (reference sequence). V dropped 5 bases and J dropped 4; count of bases not matched to a gene: 12. Written as DNA, the CDR3 is TGTGCCAGCAGTCTCCCCGGGACAGGGGGACGAGGCACCGGGGAGCTGTTTTTT. As protein: CASSLPGTGGRGTGELFF.

This clone was recorded a few times. V usage is TRBV4-1 and J usage is TRBJ1-4, with no clear D. The CDR3 loop spans 15 amino acids. V was clipped by 0 bases and J by 3 bases, with 8 bases between them. Per the germline V gene, CDR1 is MGHRA and CDR2 is YSYEKL. The CDR3 reads CASSQDEGSNEKLFF. The CDR3 DNA sequence: TGCGCCAGCAGCCAAGATGAGGGATCTAATGAAAAACTGTTTTTT.